This TCR beta chain was retrieved from a study of T cell responses to AZD1222 COVID-19 vaccine. Overall study findings and caveats: A mostly white British donor set with more females was recruited, and clonal diversity was possibly underestimated. Of spike-specific TCRs, nearly half reportedly target regions left unmutated in variants.

Generated by immunoSEQ multiplex PCR, the TCRdb table keeps only in-frame clones and is missing some. The sample carries around 140,000 clones, over 90% recorded once. The CDR3 runs 15 residues. V was pared by 6 bases and J by 4 bases, with 8 bases of the junction left unmatched. Germline assignment: CDR1 MNHNY and CDR2 SVGAGI (reference sequence). Note on this clone: Its antigen is undetermined.

This sequence was found in an adult in good health. The chain joins TRBV6-6 to TRBJ1-5; 8 positions agree with TRBD1. The sequenced sample was peripheral blood, obtained on day 0 of AZD1222 vaccination. CDR3 region: CASRQPGQANQPQHF. The CDR3, as DNA: TGTGCCAGCAGACAACCGGGACAGGCAAATCAGCCCCAGCATTTT.